These T cell receptor beta chains were read from a single sample in a study of cytomegalovirus exposure and HLA in healthy donors. Profiled with immunoSEQ multiplex PCR; TCRdb holds only in-frame clones, not every one. This repertoire shows approximately 95,000 clones, approximately 72% found once; its top ten account for roughly 11%. The specimen was PBMCs. The receptors here all came from a man aged 18 to 29 in good health and CMV-seropositive. CDR3s include the opening cysteine and the closing phenylalanine or tryptophan. D genes are given only for firm matches. Size values are once, few and many counts, or a class for expanded clones, and some rows have none.

abundance: -
j_gene: TRBJ2-5
d_gene: TRBD2
v_gene: TRBV2
CDR3nt: TGTGCCAGCAGTGTCTTGGGGCGGGGGGACGAGACCCAGTACTTC
CDR3aa: CASSVLGRGDETQYF

abundance: once
j_gene: TRBJ2-7
d_gene: -
v_gene: TRBV30
CDR3nt: TGTGCCTGGAGTGTACCAGGGAGGCACTACGAGCAGTACTTC
CDR3aa: CAWSVPGRHYEQYF

abundance: -
j_gene: TRBJ1-5
d_gene: -
v_gene: TRBV2
CDR3nt: TGTGCCAGCAGTGGGGCCCTTGGGGCACAGCCCCAGCATTTT
CDR3aa: CASSGALGAQPQHF

abundance: -
j_gene: TRBJ1-4
d_gene: -
v_gene: TRBV28
CDR3nt: TGTGCCAGCAGTTTAGCCCTTGGGAGGGGGAATGAAAAACTGTTTTTT
CDR3aa: CASSLALGRGNEKLFF

abundance: -
j_gene: TRBJ2-3
d_gene: -
v_gene: TRBV2
CDR3nt: TGTGCCAGCAGTGATCTAGCGACAGATACGCAGTATTTT
CDR3aa: CASSDLATDTQYF

abundance: -
j_gene: TRBJ2-2
d_gene: -
v_gene: TRBV5-4
CDR3nt: TGTGCCAGCAGTCCCATTAACACCGGGGAGCTGTTTTTT
CDR3aa: CASSPINTGELFF

abundance: -
j_gene: TRBJ1-1
d_gene: -
v_gene: TRBV10-2
CDR3nt: TGCGCCAGCAGTGAGTCGGGCCCTGGCTACACTGAAGCTTTCTTT
CDR3aa: CASSESGPGYTEAFF

abundance: -
j_gene: TRBJ2-2
d_gene: -
v_gene: TRBV7-9
CDR3nt: TGTGCCAGCAGCCCCGTCCGAGCGCGAGGGACCGGGGAGCTGTTTTTT
CDR3aa: CASSPVRARGTGELFF

abundance: -
j_gene: TRBJ2-3
d_gene: TRBD2
v_gene: TRBV27
CDR3nt: TGTGCCAGCATCCCATCTCTAGCGGGGGGGCCAGATACGCAGTATTTT
CDR3aa: CASIPSLAGGPDTQYF

abundance: -
j_gene: TRBJ1-2
d_gene: TRBD1
v_gene: TRBV4-1
CDR3nt: TGCGCCAGCAGCCAAGATCCAGGGGGCTTCTATGGCTACACCTTC
CDR3aa: CASSQDPGGFYGYTF

abundance: -
j_gene: TRBJ1-6
d_gene: -
v_gene: TRBV5-1
CDR3nt: TGCGCCAGCAGCTTGGTGGGACACAATGAACCCCTCCACTTT
CDR3aa: CASSLVGHNEPLHF

abundance: few
j_gene: TRBJ1-1
d_gene: TRBD1
v_gene: TRBV10-3
CDR3nt: TGTGCCATCAGTGACCAGACAGGGGCGAGAAACACTGAAGCTTTCTTT
CDR3aa: CAISDQTGARNTEAFF

abundance: -
j_gene: TRBJ2-1
d_gene: TRBD2
v_gene: TRBV30
CDR3nt: TGTGCCTGGAGTAGGACTAGCGGGGGGGGCCCGAGCTCCTACAATGAGCAGTTCTTC
CDR3aa: CAWSRTSGGGPSSYNEQFF

abundance: -
j_gene: TRBJ2-7
d_gene: TRBD1
v_gene: TRBV7-8
CDR3nt: TGTGCCAGCAGCTTAGGCGGACAGGGGCCTTTCTCCTACGAGCAGTACTTC
CDR3aa: CASSLGGQGPFSYEQYF

abundance: -
j_gene: TRBJ1-4
d_gene: -
v_gene: TRBV7-9
CDR3nt: TGTGCCAGCAGCCAACGGGGGGAAGGTAATGAAAAACTGTTTTTT
CDR3aa: CASSQRGEGNEKLFF

abundance: -
j_gene: TRBJ1-4
d_gene: TRBD1
v_gene: TRBV5-1
CDR3nt: TGCGCCAGCAGCTTTGACAGGGAAGCTAATGAAAAACTGTTTTTT
CDR3aa: CASSFDREANEKLFF

abundance: -
j_gene: TRBJ2-7
d_gene: -
v_gene: TRBV28
CDR3nt: TGTGCCAGCACGACAGGGACTTCCTACGAGCAGTACTTC
CDR3aa: CASTTGTSYEQYF

abundance: -
j_gene: TRBJ2-2
d_gene: -
v_gene: TRBV2
CDR3nt: TGTGCCAGCAGAGTACAGGGTACCGGGGAGCTGTTTTTT
CDR3aa: CASRVQGTGELFF

abundance: -
j_gene: TRBJ1-1
d_gene: TRBD1
v_gene: TRBV28
CDR3nt: TGTGCCAGCAGTTCGTTTCAGGGGGCGAACACTGAAGCTTTCTTT
CDR3aa: CASSSFQGANTEAFF

abundance: -
j_gene: TRBJ1-2
d_gene: TRBD1
v_gene: TRBV11-3
CDR3nt: TGTGCCAGCAGACTTACTTTAGGGGGCGTCGATGGCTACACCTTC
CDR3aa: CASRLTLGGVDGYTF

abundance: -
j_gene: TRBJ1-3
d_gene: TRBD1
v_gene: TRBV5-4
CDR3nt: TGTGCCAGCAGCTTCCCGGGACAGGGGTCTGGAAACGCCATATATTTT
CDR3aa: CASSFPGQGSGNAIYF

abundance: -
j_gene: TRBJ2-7
d_gene: -
v_gene: TRBV2
CDR3nt: TGTGCCAGCAGTGAACCGGACAGTATCTCCTACGAGCAGTACTTC
CDR3aa: CASSEPDSISYEQYF

abundance: -
j_gene: TRBJ2-2
d_gene: TRBD1
v_gene: TRBV25-1
CDR3nt: TGTGCCAGCAGTGAAAGGGACAGGGTCGGCGGGGAGCTGTTTTTT
CDR3aa: CASSERDRVGGELFF

abundance: -
j_gene: TRBJ1-3
d_gene: -
v_gene: TRBV5-6
CDR3nt: TGTGCCAGCAGGTATCGGGACTCTGGAAACACCATATATTTT
CDR3aa: CASRYRDSGNTIYF

abundance: -
j_gene: TRBJ2-1
d_gene: -
v_gene: TRBV7-3
CDR3nt: TGTGCCAGCAGCTTAGGGCTTAGCGGATACAATGAGCAGTTCTTC
CDR3aa: CASSLGLSGYNEQFF

abundance: -
j_gene: TRBJ2-7
d_gene: TRBD2
v_gene: TRBV10-2
CDR3nt: TGCGCCAGCAGTGAGTCGTTTGGGCGGGGGGCCTACGAGCAGTACTTC
CDR3aa: CASSESFGRGAYEQYF

abundance: -
j_gene: TRBJ1-5
d_gene: -
v_gene: TRBV11-3
CDR3nt: TGTGCCAGCAGCTTAGAAACAGGACCCAGCAATCAGCCCCAGCATTTT
CDR3aa: CASSLETGPSNQPQHF

abundance: few
j_gene: TRBJ2-7
d_gene: -
v_gene: TRBV2
CDR3nt: TGTGCCAGCAGTGAACTGTCTTACGAGCAGTACTTC
CDR3aa: CASSELSYEQYF

abundance: -
j_gene: TRBJ2-1
d_gene: -
v_gene: TRBV7-3
CDR3nt: TGTGCCAGCAGTAGCTCCAGCGGTCTAAACAATGAGCAGTTCTTC
CDR3aa: CASSSSSGLNNEQFF

abundance: once
j_gene: TRBJ1-3
d_gene: -
v_gene: TRBV7-6
CDR3nt: TGTGCCAGCAGCTCAGGGCCTTCCCCTGGAAACACCATATATTTT
CDR3aa: CASSSGPSPGNTIYF

abundance: -
j_gene: TRBJ2-3
d_gene: TRBD2
v_gene: TRBV27
CDR3nt: TGTGCCAGCAGTTTTCCCCGAGCGGGGCGGGCAGATACGCAGTATTTT
CDR3aa: CASSFPRAGRADTQYF

abundance: once
j_gene: TRBJ2-7
d_gene: -
v_gene: TRBV6-5
CDR3nt: TGTGCCAGCAGTTATCTGGGACACGCCTACGAGCAGTACTTC
CDR3aa: CASSYLGHAYEQYF

abundance: -
j_gene: TRBJ2-2
d_gene: TRBD2
v_gene: TRBV4-1
CDR3nt: TGCGCCAACAGCCCTTCAGAGCGGGGGTACACCGGGGAGCTGTTTTTT
CDR3aa: CANSPSERGYTGELFF

abundance: -
j_gene: TRBJ1-1
d_gene: -
v_gene: TRBV6-6
CDR3nt: TGTGCCAGCAGGGAGGAGTGGGCTGAAGCTTTCTTT
CDR3aa: CASREEWAEAFF

abundance: -
j_gene: TRBJ2-5
d_gene: TRBD2
v_gene: TRBV13
CDR3nt: TGTGCCAGCAGCTACTTGACTAGCGGGGTAAAAGAGACCCAGTACTTC
CDR3aa: CASSYLTSGVKETQYF

abundance: -
j_gene: TRBJ2-1
d_gene: -
v_gene: TRBV5-1
CDR3nt: TGCGCCAGCAGCTTGGAGGGGGGGCGTAGCCATGAGCAGTTCTTC
CDR3aa: CASSLEGGRSHEQFF

abundance: -
j_gene: TRBJ2-7
d_gene: -
v_gene: TRBV7-9
CDR3nt: TGTGCCAGCAGCCCCCCTTTGGGACTCTACGAGCAGTACTTC
CDR3aa: CASSPPLGLYEQYF

abundance: -
j_gene: TRBJ2-7
d_gene: -
v_gene: TRBV5-8
CDR3nt: TGTGCCAGCAGCTGGGGGATCCGGGGGTACGAGCAGTACTTC
CDR3aa: CASSWGIRGYEQYF

abundance: once
j_gene: TRBJ2-7
d_gene: -
v_gene: TRBV5-1
CDR3nt: TGCGCCAGCGGACACGGGACAAACGAGCAGTACTTC
CDR3aa: CASGHGTNEQYF

abundance: once
j_gene: TRBJ1-4
d_gene: TRBD1
v_gene: TRBV7-9
CDR3nt: TGTGCCAGCAGCTACCCGGACAGGGGAATTTCAAAACTGTTTTTT
CDR3aa: CASSYPDRGISKLFF

abundance: -
j_gene: TRBJ1-3
d_gene: TRBD1
v_gene: TRBV29-1
CDR3nt: TGCAGCGCCTGGGACAGGGGCTTTGGAAACACCATATATTTT
CDR3aa: CSAWDRGFGNTIYF

abundance: -
j_gene: TRBJ1-1
d_gene: -
v_gene: TRBV20-1
CDR3nt: TGCAGTGCTAACAGGGTACCTGAAGCTTTCTTT
CDR3aa: CSANRVPEAFF

abundance: -
j_gene: TRBJ2-1
d_gene: TRBD1
v_gene: TRBV2
CDR3nt: TGTGCCAGCTATCGACAGGGCAATGAGCAGTTCTTC
CDR3aa: CASYRQGNEQFF

abundance: -
j_gene: TRBJ1-2
d_gene: -
v_gene: TRBV15
CDR3nt: TGTGCCACCAGCAGAGCGGGTTTGGAGGGCTACACCTTC
CDR3aa: CATSRAGLEGYTF

abundance: -
j_gene: TRBJ1-5
d_gene: TRBD1
v_gene: TRBV28
CDR3nt: TGTGCCAGCAGTGTTCCGGGACAGTATAGCAATCAGCCCCAGCATTTT
CDR3aa: CASSVPGQYSNQPQHF

abundance: -
j_gene: TRBJ2-1
d_gene: TRBD2
v_gene: TRBV7-2
CDR3nt: TGTGCCAGCAGCTTGTCGGTTAGCGGGGGCGCTGAGCAGTTCTTC
CDR3aa: CASSLSVSGGAEQFF

abundance: -
j_gene: TRBJ1-4
d_gene: -
v_gene: TRBV25-1
CDR3nt: TGTGCCAGCAGTGAATCGGAGCACCTCTATGAAAAACTGTTTTTT
CDR3aa: CASSESEHLYEKLFF

abundance: -
j_gene: TRBJ2-1
d_gene: -
v_gene: TRBV20-1
CDR3nt: TGCAGTGCTAGGGGGCGGAATGAGCAGTTCTTC
CDR3aa: CSARGRNEQFF

abundance: -
j_gene: TRBJ2-3
d_gene: TRBD1
v_gene: TRBV27
CDR3nt: TGTGCCAGCAGGCAGGGGGCGCACCGCACAGATACGCAGTATTTT
CDR3aa: CASRQGAHRTDTQYF

abundance: few
j_gene: TRBJ1-2
d_gene: -
v_gene: TRBV6-5
CDR3nt: TGTGCCAGCAGTGAGCGACTTCAGGGTTATGGCTACACCTTC
CDR3aa: CASSERLQGYGYTF

abundance: -
j_gene: TRBJ2-3
d_gene: TRBD2
v_gene: TRBV4-1
CDR3nt: TGCGCCAGCAGCCAAGAATTACTAGCGGGACAGACAGATACGCAGTATTTT
CDR3aa: CASSQELLAGQTDTQYF

abundance: -
j_gene: TRBJ1-2
d_gene: TRBD1
v_gene: TRBV5-5
CDR3nt: TGTGCCAGCAGCCCTGGCCACGGGACAGCTAACTATGGCTACACCTTC
CDR3aa: CASSPGHGTANYGYTF

abundance: -
j_gene: TRBJ2-4
d_gene: -
v_gene: TRBV2
CDR3nt: TGTGCCAGCAGTGAAAAGGGGGGGCGGCCCAAAAACATTCAGTACTTC
CDR3aa: CASSEKGGRPKNIQYF

abundance: -
j_gene: TRBJ1-5
d_gene: -
v_gene: TRBV27
CDR3nt: TGTGCCAGCAGTTTATCCAAATCGGGCAATCAGCCCCAGCATTTT
CDR3aa: CASSLSKSGNQPQHF

abundance: -
j_gene: TRBJ2-7
d_gene: -
v_gene: TRBV28
CDR3nt: TGTGCCAGCACCGAGAGGAGTGGAGGTTTTGTCTACGAGCAGTACTTC
CDR3aa: CASTERSGGFVYEQYF

abundance: few
j_gene: TRBJ2-1
d_gene: -
v_gene: TRBV14
CDR3nt: TGTGCCAGCAGCCAAGTCGGCAATGAGCAGTTCTTC
CDR3aa: CASSQVGNEQFF

abundance: -
j_gene: TRBJ2-7
d_gene: TRBD1
v_gene: TRBV19
CDR3nt: TGTGCCAGTATCGACAGGGAAACATACGAGCAGTACTTC
CDR3aa: CASIDRETYEQYF

abundance: -
j_gene: TRBJ2-1
d_gene: -
v_gene: TRBV7-8
CDR3nt: TGTGCCAGCAGCTCACAGGGAGGGTACAATGAGCAGTTCTTC
CDR3aa: CASSSQGGYNEQFF

abundance: few
j_gene: TRBJ1-1
d_gene: -
v_gene: TRBV7-8
CDR3nt: TGTGCCAGCAGCTTAGTCGGGGGATTTGGTGGGAACACTGAAGCTTTCTTT
CDR3aa: CASSLVGGFGGNTEAFF